This TCR beta chain was recovered during a study of blood T cells in healthy people across ages. No fewer than 6.5 million PBMCs went into each sample. Broader study findings: The CMV status of each donor remained undetermined, and this could have confounded shifts in expanded clonotypes.

Germline V gives CDR1 DFQATT, CDR2 SNEGSKA (reference sequence). This CDR3 has 14 residues. Deletions cut 5 bases from V and 1 base from J, with 12 bases between. On this clonotype itself: Its antigen remains unidentified.

Alongside a J-beta primer mix, a sample-barcoded 5' primer served in a second PCR lasting about 7 to 12 cycles. No fewer than 2.5 million CDR3-containing paired-end reads came from each sample. Each CDR3 protein gets one entry after TCRdb re-called the 5' RACE reads with MiXCR. The sample comprises 1.5 million to 2 million distinct CDR3 sequences, roughly 52% of which are singletons, and 2.1% rests with the top ten. The receptor was derived from a woman aged 35 to 49 in good health. What was sequenced was blood. The chain recombines TRBV20-1 with TRBJ2-1; D might be TRBD2 (6 bases). The CDR3 loop reads CSASTSRSYNEQFF. The DNA for the CDR3 is TGCAGTGCTTCGACTAGTAGGTCCTACAATGAGCAGTTCTTC.